This T cell receptor (beta chain) was captured in a study of T cell changes during pregnancy in multiple sclerosis. Method: immunoSEQ multiplex PCR; TCRdb's copy keeps in-frame clones and lacks some. The profile shows fewer than 30,000 clones, roughly 89% of them singletons. After removal of 4 bases from V and 8 bases from J, the junction contained 12 bases not matched to a gene. The CDR3 spans 15 residues. CDR1 and CDR2 from the germline V gene are SGHTA and FQGNSA. The sequences come from CD8+ T cells from peripheral blood mononuclear cells, collected in the second trimester of pregnancy. This rearrangement joins TRBV7-2 to TRBJ1-2; 8 nucleotides match TRBD1. This clonotype was obtained from a female donor with multiple sclerosis, enrolled in a pregnancy study. For the CDR3, the DNA is TGTGCCAGCAGCTCGGACGGACAGGGTAGTGGAGGCTACACCTTC. Protein: CASSSDGQGSGGYTF.